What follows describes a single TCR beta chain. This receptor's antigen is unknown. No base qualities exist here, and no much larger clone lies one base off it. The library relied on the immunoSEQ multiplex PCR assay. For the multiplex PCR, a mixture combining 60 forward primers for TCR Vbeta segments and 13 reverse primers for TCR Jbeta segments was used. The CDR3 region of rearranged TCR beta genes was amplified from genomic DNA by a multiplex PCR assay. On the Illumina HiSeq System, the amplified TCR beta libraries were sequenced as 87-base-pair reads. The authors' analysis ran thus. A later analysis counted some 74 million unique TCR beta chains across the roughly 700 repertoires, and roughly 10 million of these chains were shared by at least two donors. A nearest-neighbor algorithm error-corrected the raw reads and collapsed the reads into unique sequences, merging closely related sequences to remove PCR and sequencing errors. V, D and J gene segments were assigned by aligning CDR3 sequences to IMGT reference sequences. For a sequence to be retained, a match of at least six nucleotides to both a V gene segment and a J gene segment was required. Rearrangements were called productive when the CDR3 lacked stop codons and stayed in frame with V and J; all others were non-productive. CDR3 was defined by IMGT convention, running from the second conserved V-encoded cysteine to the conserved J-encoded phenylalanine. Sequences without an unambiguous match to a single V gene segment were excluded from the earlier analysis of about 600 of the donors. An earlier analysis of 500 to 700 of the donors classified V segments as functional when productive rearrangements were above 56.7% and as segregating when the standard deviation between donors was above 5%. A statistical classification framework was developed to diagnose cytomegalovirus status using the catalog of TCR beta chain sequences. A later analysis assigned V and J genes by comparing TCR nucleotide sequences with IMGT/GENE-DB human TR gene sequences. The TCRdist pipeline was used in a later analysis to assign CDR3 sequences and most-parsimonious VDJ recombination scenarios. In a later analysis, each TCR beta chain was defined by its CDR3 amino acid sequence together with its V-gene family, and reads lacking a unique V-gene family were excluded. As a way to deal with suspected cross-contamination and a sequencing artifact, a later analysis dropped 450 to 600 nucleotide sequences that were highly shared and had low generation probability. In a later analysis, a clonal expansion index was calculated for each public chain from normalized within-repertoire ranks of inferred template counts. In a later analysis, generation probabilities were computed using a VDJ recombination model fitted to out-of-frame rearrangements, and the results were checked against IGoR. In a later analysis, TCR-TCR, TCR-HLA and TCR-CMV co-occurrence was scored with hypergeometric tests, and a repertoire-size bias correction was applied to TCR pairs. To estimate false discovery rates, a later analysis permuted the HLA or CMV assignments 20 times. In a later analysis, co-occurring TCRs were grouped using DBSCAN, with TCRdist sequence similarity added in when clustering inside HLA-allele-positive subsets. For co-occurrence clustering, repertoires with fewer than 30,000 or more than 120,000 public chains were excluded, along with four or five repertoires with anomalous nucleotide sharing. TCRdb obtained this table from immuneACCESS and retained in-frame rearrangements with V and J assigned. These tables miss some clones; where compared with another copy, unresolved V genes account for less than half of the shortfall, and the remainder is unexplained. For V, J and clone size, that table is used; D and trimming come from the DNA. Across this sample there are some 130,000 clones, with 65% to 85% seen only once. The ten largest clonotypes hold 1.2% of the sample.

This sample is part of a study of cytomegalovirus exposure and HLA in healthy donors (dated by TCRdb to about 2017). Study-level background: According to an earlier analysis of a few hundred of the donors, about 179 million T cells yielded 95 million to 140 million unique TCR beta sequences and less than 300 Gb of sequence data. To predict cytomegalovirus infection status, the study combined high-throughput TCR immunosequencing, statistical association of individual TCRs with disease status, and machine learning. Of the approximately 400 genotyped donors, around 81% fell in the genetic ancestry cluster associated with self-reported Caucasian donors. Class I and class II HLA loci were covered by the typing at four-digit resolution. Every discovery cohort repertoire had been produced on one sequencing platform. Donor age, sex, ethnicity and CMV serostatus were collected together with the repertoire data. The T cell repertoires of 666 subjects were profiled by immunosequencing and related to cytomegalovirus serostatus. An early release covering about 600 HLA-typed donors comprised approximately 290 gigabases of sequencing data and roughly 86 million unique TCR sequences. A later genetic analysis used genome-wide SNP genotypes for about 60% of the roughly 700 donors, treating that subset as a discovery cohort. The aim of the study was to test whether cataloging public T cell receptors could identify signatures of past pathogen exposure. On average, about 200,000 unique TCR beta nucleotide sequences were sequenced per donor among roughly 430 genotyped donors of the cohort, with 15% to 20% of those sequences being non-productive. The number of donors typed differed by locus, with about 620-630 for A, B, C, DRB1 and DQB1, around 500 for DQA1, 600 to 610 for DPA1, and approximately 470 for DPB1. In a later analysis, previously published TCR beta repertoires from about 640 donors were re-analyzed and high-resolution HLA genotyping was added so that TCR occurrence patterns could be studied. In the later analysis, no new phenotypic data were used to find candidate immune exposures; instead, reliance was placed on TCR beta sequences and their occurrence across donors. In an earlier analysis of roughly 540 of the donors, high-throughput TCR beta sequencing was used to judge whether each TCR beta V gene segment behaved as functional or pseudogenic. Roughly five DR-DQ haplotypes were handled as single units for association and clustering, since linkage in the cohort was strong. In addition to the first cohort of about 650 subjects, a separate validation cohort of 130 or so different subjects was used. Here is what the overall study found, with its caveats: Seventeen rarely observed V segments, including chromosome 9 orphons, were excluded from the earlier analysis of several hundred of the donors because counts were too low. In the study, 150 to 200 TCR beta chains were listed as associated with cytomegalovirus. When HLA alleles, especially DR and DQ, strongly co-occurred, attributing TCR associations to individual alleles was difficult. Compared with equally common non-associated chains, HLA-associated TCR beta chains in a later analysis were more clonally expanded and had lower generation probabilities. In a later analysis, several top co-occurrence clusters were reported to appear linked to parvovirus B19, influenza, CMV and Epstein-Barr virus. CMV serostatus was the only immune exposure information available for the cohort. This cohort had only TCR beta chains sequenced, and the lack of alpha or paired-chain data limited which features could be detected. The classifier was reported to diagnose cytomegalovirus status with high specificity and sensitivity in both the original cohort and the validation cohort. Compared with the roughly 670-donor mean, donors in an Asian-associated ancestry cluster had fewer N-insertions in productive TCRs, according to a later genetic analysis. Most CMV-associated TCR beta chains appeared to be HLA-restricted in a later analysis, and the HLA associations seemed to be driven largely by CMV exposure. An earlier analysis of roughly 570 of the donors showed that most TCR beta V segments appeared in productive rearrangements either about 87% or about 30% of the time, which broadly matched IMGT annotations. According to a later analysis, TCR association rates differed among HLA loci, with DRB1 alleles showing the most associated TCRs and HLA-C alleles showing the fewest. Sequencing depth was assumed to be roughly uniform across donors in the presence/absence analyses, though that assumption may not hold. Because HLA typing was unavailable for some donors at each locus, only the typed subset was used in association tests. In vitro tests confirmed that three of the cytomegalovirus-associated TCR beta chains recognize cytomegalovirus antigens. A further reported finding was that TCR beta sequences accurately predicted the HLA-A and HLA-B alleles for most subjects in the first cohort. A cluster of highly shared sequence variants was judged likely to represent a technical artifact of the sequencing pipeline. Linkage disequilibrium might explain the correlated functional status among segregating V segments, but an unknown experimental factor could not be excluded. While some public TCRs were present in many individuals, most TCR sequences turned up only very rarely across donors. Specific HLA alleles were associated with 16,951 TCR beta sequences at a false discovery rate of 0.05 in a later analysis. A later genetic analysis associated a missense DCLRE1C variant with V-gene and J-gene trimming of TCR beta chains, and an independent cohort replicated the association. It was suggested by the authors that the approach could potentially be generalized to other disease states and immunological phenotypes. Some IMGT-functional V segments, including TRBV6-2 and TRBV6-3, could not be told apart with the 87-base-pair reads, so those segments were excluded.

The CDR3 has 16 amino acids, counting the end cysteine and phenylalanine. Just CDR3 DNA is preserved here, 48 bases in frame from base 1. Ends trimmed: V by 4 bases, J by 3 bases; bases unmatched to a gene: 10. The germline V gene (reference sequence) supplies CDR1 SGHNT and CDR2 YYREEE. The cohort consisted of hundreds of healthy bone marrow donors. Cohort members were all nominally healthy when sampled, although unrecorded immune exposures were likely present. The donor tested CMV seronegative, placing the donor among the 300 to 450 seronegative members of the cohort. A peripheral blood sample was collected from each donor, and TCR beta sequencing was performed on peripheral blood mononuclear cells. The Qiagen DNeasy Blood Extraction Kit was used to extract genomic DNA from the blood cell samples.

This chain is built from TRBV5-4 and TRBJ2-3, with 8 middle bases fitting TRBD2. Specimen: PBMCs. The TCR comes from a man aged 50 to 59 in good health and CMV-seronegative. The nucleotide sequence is TGTGCCAGCAGCCCCGGGCCGGGAGGGCCTACAGATACGCAGTATTTT. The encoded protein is CASSPGPGGPTDTQYF.